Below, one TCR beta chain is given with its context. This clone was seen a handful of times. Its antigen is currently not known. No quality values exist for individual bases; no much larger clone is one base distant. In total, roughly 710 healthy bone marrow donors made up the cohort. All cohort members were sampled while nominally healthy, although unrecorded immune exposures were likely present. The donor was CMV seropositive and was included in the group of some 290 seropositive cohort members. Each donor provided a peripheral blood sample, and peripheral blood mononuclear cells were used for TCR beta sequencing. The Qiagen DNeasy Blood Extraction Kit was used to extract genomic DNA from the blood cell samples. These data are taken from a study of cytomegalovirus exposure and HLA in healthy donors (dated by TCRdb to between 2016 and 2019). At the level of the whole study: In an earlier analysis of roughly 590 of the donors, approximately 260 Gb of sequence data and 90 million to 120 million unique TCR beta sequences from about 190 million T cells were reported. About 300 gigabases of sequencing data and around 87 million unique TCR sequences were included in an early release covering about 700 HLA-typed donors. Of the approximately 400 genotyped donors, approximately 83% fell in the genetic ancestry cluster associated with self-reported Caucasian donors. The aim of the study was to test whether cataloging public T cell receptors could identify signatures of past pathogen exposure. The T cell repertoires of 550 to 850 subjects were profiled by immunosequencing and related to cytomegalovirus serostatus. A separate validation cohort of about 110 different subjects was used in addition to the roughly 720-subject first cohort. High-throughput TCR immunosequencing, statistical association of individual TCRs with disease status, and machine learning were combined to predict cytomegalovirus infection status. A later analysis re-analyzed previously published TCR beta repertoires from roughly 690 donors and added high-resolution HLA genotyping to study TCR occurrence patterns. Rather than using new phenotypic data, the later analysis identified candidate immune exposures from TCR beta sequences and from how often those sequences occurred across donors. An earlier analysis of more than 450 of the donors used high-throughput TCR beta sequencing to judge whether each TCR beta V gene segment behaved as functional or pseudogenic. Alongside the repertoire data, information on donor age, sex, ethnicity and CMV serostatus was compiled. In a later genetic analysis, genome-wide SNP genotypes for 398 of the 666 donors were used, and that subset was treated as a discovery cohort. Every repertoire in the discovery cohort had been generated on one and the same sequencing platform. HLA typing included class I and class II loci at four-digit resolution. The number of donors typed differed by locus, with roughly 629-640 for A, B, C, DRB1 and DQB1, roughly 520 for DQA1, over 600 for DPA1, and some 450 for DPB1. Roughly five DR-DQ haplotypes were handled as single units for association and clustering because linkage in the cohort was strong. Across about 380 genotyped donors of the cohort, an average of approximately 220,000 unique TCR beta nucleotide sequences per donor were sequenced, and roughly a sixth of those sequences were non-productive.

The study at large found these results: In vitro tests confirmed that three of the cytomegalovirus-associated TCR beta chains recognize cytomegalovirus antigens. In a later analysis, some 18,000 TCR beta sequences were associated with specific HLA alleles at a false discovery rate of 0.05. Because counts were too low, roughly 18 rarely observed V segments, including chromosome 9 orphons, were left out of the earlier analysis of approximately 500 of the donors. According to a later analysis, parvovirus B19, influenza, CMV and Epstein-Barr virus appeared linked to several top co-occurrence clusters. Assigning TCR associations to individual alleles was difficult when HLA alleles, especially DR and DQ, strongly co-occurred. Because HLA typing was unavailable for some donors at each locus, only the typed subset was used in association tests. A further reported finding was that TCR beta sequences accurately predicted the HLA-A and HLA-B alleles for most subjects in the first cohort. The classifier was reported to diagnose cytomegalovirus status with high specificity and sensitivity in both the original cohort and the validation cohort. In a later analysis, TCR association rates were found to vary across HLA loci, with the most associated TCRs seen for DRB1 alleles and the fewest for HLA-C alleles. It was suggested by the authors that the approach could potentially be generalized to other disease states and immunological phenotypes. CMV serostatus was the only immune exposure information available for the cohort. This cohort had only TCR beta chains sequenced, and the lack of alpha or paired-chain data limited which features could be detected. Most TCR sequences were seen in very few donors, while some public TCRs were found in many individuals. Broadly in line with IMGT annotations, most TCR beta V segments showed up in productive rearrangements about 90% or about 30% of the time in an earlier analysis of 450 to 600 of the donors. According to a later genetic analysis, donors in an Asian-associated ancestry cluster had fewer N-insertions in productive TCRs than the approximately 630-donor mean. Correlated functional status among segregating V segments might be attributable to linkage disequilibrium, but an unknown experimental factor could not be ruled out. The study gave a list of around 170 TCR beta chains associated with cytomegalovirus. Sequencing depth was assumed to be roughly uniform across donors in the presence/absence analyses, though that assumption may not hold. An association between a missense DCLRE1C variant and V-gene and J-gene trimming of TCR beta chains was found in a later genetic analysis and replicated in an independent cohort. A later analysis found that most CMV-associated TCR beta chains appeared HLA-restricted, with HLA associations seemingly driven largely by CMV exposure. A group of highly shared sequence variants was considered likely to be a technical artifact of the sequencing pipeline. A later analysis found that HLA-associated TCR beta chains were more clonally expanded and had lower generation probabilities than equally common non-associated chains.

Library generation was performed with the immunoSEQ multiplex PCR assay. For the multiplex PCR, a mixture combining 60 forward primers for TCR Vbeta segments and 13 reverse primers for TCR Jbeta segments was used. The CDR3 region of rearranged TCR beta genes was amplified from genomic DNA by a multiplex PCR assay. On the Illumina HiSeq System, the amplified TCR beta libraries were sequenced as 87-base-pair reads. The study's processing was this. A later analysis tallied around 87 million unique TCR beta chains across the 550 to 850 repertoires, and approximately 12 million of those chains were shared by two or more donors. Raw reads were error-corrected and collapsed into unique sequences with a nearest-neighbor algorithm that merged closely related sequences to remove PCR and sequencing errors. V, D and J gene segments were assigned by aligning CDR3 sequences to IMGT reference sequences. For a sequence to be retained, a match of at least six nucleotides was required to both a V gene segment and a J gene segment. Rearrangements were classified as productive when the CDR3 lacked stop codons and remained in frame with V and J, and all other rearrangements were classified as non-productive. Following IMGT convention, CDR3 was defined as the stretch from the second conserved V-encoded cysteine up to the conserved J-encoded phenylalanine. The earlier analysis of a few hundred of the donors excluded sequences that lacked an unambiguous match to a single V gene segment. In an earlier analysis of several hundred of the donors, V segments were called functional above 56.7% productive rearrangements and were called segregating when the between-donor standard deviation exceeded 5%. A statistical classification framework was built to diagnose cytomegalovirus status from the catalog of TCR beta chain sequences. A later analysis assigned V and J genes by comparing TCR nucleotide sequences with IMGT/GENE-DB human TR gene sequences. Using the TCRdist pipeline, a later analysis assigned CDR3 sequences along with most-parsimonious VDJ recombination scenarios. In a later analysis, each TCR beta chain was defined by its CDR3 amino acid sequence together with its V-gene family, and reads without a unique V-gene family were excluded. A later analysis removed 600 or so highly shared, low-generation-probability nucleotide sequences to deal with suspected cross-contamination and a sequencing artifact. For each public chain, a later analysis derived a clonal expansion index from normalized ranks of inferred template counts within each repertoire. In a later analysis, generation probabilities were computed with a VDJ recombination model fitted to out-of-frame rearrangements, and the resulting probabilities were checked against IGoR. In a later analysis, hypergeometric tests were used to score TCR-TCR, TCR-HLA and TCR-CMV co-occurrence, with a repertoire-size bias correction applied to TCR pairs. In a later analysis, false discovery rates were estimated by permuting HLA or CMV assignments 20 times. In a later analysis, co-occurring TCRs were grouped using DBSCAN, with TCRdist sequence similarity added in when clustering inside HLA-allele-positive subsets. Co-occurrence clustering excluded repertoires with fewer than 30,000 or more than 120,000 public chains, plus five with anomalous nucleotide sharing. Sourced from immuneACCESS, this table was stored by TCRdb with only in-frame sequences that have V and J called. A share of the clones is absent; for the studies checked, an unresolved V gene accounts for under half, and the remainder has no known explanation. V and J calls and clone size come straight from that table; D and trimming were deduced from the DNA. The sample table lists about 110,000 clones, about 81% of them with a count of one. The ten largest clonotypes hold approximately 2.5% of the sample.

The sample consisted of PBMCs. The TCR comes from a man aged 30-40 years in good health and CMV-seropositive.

Read as DNA, the sequence is TGCGCCAGCAGCTTGGAGGACAGACCAGATACGCAGTATTTT. Translated, this is CASSLEDRPDTQYF. This chain is built from TRBV5-1 and TRBJ2-3, and TRBD1 may be the D gene, going by 6 matching bases. V is cut by 0 bases and J by 4 bases, and the space between the germline ends is 9 bases. CDR1 and CDR2 are drawn from the germline V gene: SGHRS, YFSETQ. Its CDR3 holds 14 amino acids, cysteine through phenylalanine. The read is trimmed to its CDR3 DNA, 42 bases read in frame from base 1. Reference TRBV5-1 and TRBJ2-3 proteins supply the regions before and after the CDR3; the full variable domain is: KAGVTQTPRYLIKTRGQQVTLSCSPISGHRSVSWYQQTPGQGLQFLFEYFSETQRNKGNFPGRFSGRQFSNSRSEMNVSTLELGDSALYLCASSLEDRPDTQYFGPGTRLTVL.